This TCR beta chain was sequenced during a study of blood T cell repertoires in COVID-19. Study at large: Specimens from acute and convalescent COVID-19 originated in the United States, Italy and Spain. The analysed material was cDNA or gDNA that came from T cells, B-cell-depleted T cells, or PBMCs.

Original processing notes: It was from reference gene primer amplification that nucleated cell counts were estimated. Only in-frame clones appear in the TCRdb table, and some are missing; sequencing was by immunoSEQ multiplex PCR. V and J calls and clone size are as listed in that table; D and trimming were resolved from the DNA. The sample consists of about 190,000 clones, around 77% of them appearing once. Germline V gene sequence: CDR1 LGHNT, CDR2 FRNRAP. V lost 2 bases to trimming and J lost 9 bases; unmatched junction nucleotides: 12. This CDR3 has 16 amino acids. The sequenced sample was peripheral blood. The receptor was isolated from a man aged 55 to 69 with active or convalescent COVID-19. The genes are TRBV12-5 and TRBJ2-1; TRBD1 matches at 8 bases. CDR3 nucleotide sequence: TGTGCTAGTGGTTTGAGGGGGACAGGCCCCAGGGTTGAGCAGTTCTTC. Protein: CASGLRGTGPRVEQFF.